One T cell receptor beta chain is described in this entry. The CDR3 has 15 amino acids. With 4 bases removed from V and 0 bases from J, the gap between germline ends came to 12 bases. Germline V CDR1 and CDR2: KGHSH, LQKENI. TCRdb's table, derived via immunoSEQ multiplex PCR, lists solely in-frame clones and lacks some. Here the sample spans 18,000 or so clones, roughly 90% being singletons. These data come from a study of blood T cell repertoires in COVID-19. What was sequenced was peripheral blood. The receptor was isolated from a man between 40 and 49 years old with active COVID-19. This sequence joins TRBV18 and TRBJ1-1, with D tentatively TRBD1 (5 bases). This CDR3 is CASSLHGGVNTEAFF. CDR3 bases: TGTGCCAGCTCACTCCACGGGGGTGTGAACACTGAAGCTTTCTTT.